The subject of this entry is one TCR beta chain. Its antigen remains unknown. Germline CDR1 SGHTS, CDR2 YDEGEE. The CDR3 has 16 residues. Between the trimmed V and J ends, which lost 0 bases and 3 bases, there was a span of 16 bases. 13 Jbeta primers and 60 Vbeta primers were used for the PCR. This table comes from immunoSEQ multiplex PCR, and its TCRdb copy is limited to in-frame clones, with some not included. Of some 77,000 clones listed, 60% to 80% are singletons. These data belong to a study of cytomegalovirus exposure and HLA in healthy donors. General study findings and limits: For most subjects, TCR beta sequences were reported to predict HLA-A and HLA-B alleles with accuracy.

The J gene is TRBJ2-7, the V gene TRBV5-8, with D perhaps TRBD1 (6 bases). Specimen: PBMCs. This sequence was found in a middle-aged woman in good health and CMV-seropositive. In DNA form, the CDR3 reads TGTGCCAGCAGCTTGGGGGGACATCGAGCAAACTACGAGCAGTACTTC. Its protein is CASSLGGHRANYEQYF.